Listed below are T cell receptor beta chains from one sample, sequenced in a study of response to subunit inactivated influenza vaccine. Each CDR3 protein gets one entry after TCRdb re-called the RT-PCR reads with MiXCR. The sample has 700,000 to 900,000 distinct CDR3 sequences; roughly 20% are singletons. The sample consisted of PBMCs from blood, taken 4 to 6 days after vaccination. The source is a middle-aged man who received an inactivated influenza vaccine. CDR3s include the opening cysteine and the closing phenylalanine or tryptophan.

V gene: TRBV20-1
J gene: TRBJ2-7
CDR3 protein: CSARTPGQSSGEQYF

V gene: TRBV27
J gene: TRBJ2-1
CDR3 protein: CASSLERGTSGSGNEQFF

V gene: TRBV20-1
J gene: TRBJ2-1
CDR3 protein: CSAPRAGARSYNEQFF

V gene: TRBV15
J gene: TRBJ1-1
CDR3 protein: CATSSTTGNTEAFF

V gene: TRBV10-3
J gene: TRBJ2-7
CDR3 protein: CAISDGRSYEQYF

V gene: TRBV5-1
J gene: TRBJ2-5
CDR3 protein: CASSFGGHQETQYF

V gene: TRBV5-6
J gene: TRBJ2-6
CDR3 protein: CASSLGRTSSGANVLTF

V gene: TRBV7-2
J gene: TRBJ2-5
CDR3 protein: CASSLGRGAQETQYF

V gene: TRBV12-3/TRBV12-4
J gene: TRBJ1-5
CDR3 protein: CASSTESNQPQHF

V gene: TRBV5-5
J gene: TRBJ2-3
CDR3 protein: CASSHLAPASTDTQYF

V gene: TRBV6-1
J gene: TRBJ1-2
CDR3 protein: CASSEPDSGYGYTF

V gene: TRBV30
J gene: TRBJ2-6
CDR3 protein: CACYGSGANVLTF

V gene: TRBV3-1
J gene: TRBJ2-5
CDR3 protein: CASSQGLVETQYF

V gene: TRBV7-9
J gene: TRBJ2-1
CDR3 protein: CASSLGWEPYNEQFF

V gene: TRBV10-3
J gene: TRBJ2-5
CDR3 protein: CAISVGGLQETQYF

V gene: TRBV23-1
J gene: TRBJ2-2
CDR3 protein: CASSRSFLDSQGNTGELFF

V gene: TRBV12-3/TRBV12-4
J gene: TRBJ2-7
CDR3 protein: CASSRSGGLSYEQYF

V gene: TRBV4-3
J gene: TRBJ2-7
CDR3 protein: CASSHEPYSSYEQYF

V gene: TRBV15
J gene: TRBJ2-3
CDR3 protein: CATSREPGTSFTDTQYF

V gene: TRBV30
J gene: TRBJ2-1
CDR3 protein: CAWNPGYKYNEQFF

V gene: TRBV24-1
J gene: TRBJ2-5
CDR3 protein: CATSDLSGGNKKETQYF

V gene: TRBV20-1
J gene: TRBJ2-2
CDR3 protein: CSAPWTGRNTGELFF

V gene: TRBV20-1
J gene: TRBJ1-5
CDR3 protein: CSARGGGQPQHF

V gene: TRBV5-1
J gene: TRBJ1-4
CDR3 protein: CASSLSGGTNEKLFF

V gene: TRBV30
J gene: TRBJ2-3
CDR3 protein: CACQGRGGVTDTQYF

V gene: TRBV12-3/TRBV12-4
J gene: TRBJ2-5
CDR3 protein: CASRQGTTQETQYF

V gene: TRBV7-2
J gene: TRBJ2-1
CDR3 protein: CASRRSQGYEQFF